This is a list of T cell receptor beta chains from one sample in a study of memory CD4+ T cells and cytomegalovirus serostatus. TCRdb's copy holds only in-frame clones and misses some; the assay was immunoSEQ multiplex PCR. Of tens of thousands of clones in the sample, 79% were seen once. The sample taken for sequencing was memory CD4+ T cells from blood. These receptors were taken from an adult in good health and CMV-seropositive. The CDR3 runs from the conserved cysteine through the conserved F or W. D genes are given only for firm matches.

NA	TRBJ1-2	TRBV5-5	CASSFRDEGGLGF
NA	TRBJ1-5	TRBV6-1	CASSEEGHQPQHF
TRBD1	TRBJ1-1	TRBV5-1	CASRTGTGNTEAFF
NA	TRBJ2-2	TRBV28	CASSLTGFGTGELFF
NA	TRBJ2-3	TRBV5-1	CASSLGGYRTDTQYF
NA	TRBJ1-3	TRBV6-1	CASSPNSGNTIYF
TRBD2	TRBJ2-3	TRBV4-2	CASSLTSGLTTDTQYF
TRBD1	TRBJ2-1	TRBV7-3	CASSLPGPGGQVVYNEQFF
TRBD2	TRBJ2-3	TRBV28	CASSIWLAGTDTQYF
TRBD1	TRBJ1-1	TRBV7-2	CASSAQGQMNTEAFF
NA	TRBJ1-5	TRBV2	CASGKNQPQHF
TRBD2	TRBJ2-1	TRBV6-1	CASSEAPTSGKYSEQFF
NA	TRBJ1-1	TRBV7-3	CASSLWVRMNTEAFF
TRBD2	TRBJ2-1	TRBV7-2	CASSLSWSGRAYYNEQFF
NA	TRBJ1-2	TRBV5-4	CASSIPQTNYGYTF
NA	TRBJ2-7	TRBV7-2	CASSWGVQDPYEQYF
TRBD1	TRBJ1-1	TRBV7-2	CASSLRTGMGTEAFF
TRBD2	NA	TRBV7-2	CASSALAGGIYEQYF
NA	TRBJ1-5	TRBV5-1	CASSLGTLNQPQHF
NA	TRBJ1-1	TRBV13	CASSLGQGSEAFF
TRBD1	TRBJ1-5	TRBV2	CASSTGGNQPQHF
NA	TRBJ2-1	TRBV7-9	CASSLGLQGGFEQFF
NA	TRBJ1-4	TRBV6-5	CASSYGSGGREKLFF
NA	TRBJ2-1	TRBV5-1	CASSTGGGSYNEQFF
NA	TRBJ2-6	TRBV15	CATSRDLSSGANVLTF
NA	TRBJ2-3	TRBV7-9	CASSLGDGDTQYF
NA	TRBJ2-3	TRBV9	CASSVATPADTQYF
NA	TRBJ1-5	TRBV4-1	CASSPRQDNQPQHF
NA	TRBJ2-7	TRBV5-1	CASSLAGTGYEQYF
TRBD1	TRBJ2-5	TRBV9	CASSATGGMETQYF
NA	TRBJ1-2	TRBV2	CASSLSQGYYGYTF
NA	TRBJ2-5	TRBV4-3	CASSQDQLHQGTQYF
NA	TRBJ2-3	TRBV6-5	CASSYSLEPPIF
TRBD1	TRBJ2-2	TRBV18	CASSPIMRQGADTGELFF
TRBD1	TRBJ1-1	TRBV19	CASSIDYRGGAFF
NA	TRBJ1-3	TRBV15	CATSRGWDSGNTIYF
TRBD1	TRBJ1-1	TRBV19	CASSKQGHTEAFF
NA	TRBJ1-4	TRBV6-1	CASSAQGGEKLFF
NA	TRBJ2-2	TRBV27	CASSLWGAGELFF
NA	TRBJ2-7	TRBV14	CASSQNRDVEQYF
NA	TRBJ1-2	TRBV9	CASSPSTGDYGYTF
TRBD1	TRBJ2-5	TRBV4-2	CASSPGQDLQETQYF
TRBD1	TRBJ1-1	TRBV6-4	CASLTGFFRNTEAFF
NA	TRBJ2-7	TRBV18	CASSPTDTYEQYF
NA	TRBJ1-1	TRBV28	CATLQGRGTEAFF
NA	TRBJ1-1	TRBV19	CASSPEQGGVTEAFF
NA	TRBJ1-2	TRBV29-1	CSVIPMAANYGYTF
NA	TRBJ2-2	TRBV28	CASSFPLGSLNTGELFF
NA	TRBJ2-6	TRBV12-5	CASGFRVGANVLTF
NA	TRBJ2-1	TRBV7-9	CASSFDGTPYNEQFF
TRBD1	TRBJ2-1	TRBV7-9	CASSLVEGTGMVDEQFF
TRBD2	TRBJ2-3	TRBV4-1	CASSQVPIPRGVTDTQYF
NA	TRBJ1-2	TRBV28	CASSSPPAGDYGYTF